These T cell receptor beta chains were read from a single sample in a study of blood T cell repertoires in COVID-19. Clones were read by immunoSEQ multiplex PCR, and TCRdb kept only the in-frame ones, dropping some. The sample records roughly 41,000 clones, roughly 86% being singletons. The specimen sequenced was PBMCs or T cells enriched from blood (not recorded which). These receptors were obtained from a woman aged 50 to 60 who had recovered from COVID-19. CDR3s include the opening cysteine and the closing phenylalanine or tryptophan. The D gene is left open where the match is weak. The size field is filled for only some rows; it gives once, few, many or a size class.

v_gene: TRBV5-1
j_gene: TRBJ1-2
abundance: NA
d_gene: NA
CDR3aa: CASSLGAPSDGYTF
CDR3nt: TGCGCCAGCAGCTTGGGGGCCCCCTCGGATGGCTACACCTTC

v_gene: TRBV28
j_gene: TRBJ1-1
abundance: NA
d_gene: TRBD1
CDR3aa: CASSYRDRGRKNTEAFF
CDR3nt: TGTGCCAGCAGTTACCGGGACAGGGGGCGGAAGAACACTGAAGCTTTCTTT

v_gene: TRBV18
j_gene: TRBJ1-3
abundance: NA
d_gene: NA
CDR3aa: CASSYYRGSSGNTIYF
CDR3nt: TGTGCCAGCTCTTACTATCGCGGAAGCTCTGGAAACACCATATATTTT

v_gene: TRBV19
j_gene: TRBJ1-2
abundance: NA
d_gene: NA
CDR3aa: CASTGEPFYGYTF
CDR3nt: TGTGCCAGTACCGGGGAGCCTTTCTATGGCTACACCTTC

v_gene: TRBV2
j_gene: TRBJ1-5
abundance: NA
d_gene: TRBD1
CDR3aa: CASSRQGVNQPQHF
CDR3nt: TGTGCCAGCAGTCGACAGGGGGTCAATCAGCCCCAGCATTTT

v_gene: TRBV5-4
j_gene: TRBJ2-1
abundance: NA
d_gene: NA
CDR3aa: CASSLMDRLNNEQFF
CDR3nt: TGTGCCAGCAGCTTGATGGACAGACTAAACAATGAGCAGTTCTTC

v_gene: TRBV4-2
j_gene: TRBJ1-6
abundance: NA
d_gene: NA
CDR3aa: CASSQEPPGQTNSPLHF
CDR3nt: TGTGCCAGCAGCCAAGAGCCACCTGGACAGACGAATTCACCCCTCCACTTT

v_gene: TRBV5-1
j_gene: TRBJ2-5
abundance: NA
d_gene: NA
CDR3aa: CASSLGQGTQETQYF
CDR3nt: TGCGCCAGCAGCTTGGGGCAGGGGACACAGGAGACCCAGTACTTC

v_gene: TRBV3-1/TRBV3-2
j_gene: TRBJ2-1
abundance: NA
d_gene: TRBD1
CDR3aa: CASRPDRVARGDEQFF
CDR3nt: TGTGCCAGCAGACCAGACAGGGTCGCCCGAGGCGATGAGCAGTTCTTC

v_gene: TRBV5-6
j_gene: TRBJ1-3
abundance: NA
d_gene: NA
CDR3aa: CASSWGQGASGNTIYF
CDR3nt: TGTGCCAGCAGCTGGGGACAAGGGGCGTCTGGAAACACCATATATTTT

v_gene: TRBV7-8
j_gene: TRBJ2-3
abundance: NA
d_gene: TRBD1
CDR3aa: CASSTGTDFFTDTQYF
CDR3nt: TGTGCCAGCAGCACAGGGACAGATTTTTTCACAGATACGCAGTATTTT

v_gene: TRBV7-9
j_gene: TRBJ1-2
abundance: once
d_gene: TRBD1
CDR3aa: CASSFDRGQGNGYTF
CDR3nt: TGTGCCAGCAGCTTCGACAGGGGGCAAGGGAATGGCTACACCTTC

v_gene: TRBV5-4
j_gene: TRBJ2-2
abundance: NA
d_gene: TRBD1
CDR3aa: CASSPNEGQFTGELFF
CDR3nt: TGTGCCAGCAGCCCGAATGAGGGACAGTTCACCGGGGAGCTGTTTTTT

v_gene: TRBV5-1
j_gene: TRBJ1-1
abundance: NA
d_gene: NA
CDR3aa: CASSLTGIRTEAFF
CDR3nt: TGCGCCAGCAGCTTAACAGGGATTCGCACTGAAGCTTTCTTT

v_gene: TRBV5-1
j_gene: TRBJ2-4
abundance: NA
d_gene: TRBD1
CDR3aa: CASSLDTGQQNIQYF
CDR3nt: TGCGCCAGCAGCTTGGATACGGGACAGCAAAACATTCAGTACTTC

v_gene: TRBV11-2
j_gene: TRBJ1-2
abundance: NA
d_gene: NA
CDR3aa: CASSLAGSFGRGYTF
CDR3nt: TGTGCCAGCAGCTTAGCAGGGTCATTCGGTCGGGGCTACACCTTC

v_gene: TRBV6-1
j_gene: TRBJ1-6
abundance: once
d_gene: NA
CDR3aa: CASSEAPGGWGNSPLHF
CDR3nt: TGTGCCAGCAGTGAAGCGCCGGGGGGCTGGGGGAATTCACCCCTCCACTTT

v_gene: TRBV28
j_gene: TRBJ2-1
abundance: NA
d_gene: TRBD2
CDR3aa: CASSLGGSLSPYNEQFF
CDR3nt: TGTGCCAGCAGTTTAGGCGGGAGCCTTTCCCCCTACAATGAGCAGTTCTTC

v_gene: TRBV5-1
j_gene: TRBJ2-1
abundance: NA
d_gene: TRBD2
CDR3aa: CASSPGTRSYNEQFF
CDR3nt: TGCGCCAGCAGCCCCGGGACTAGGAGTTACAATGAGCAGTTCTTC

v_gene: TRBV18
j_gene: TRBJ1-3
abundance: NA
d_gene: TRBD1
CDR3aa: CASSPLTSGTGGLSGNTIYF
CDR3nt: TGTGCCAGCTCACCATTGACCTCCGGGACAGGGGGCCTGTCTGGAAACACCATATATTTT

v_gene: TRBV14
j_gene: TRBJ2-1
abundance: NA
d_gene: NA
CDR3aa: CASSQDWGNSYNEQFF
CDR3nt: TGTGCCAGCAGCCAAGATTGGGGCAACTCCTACAATGAGCAGTTCTTC

v_gene: TRBV7-2
j_gene: TRBJ2-1
abundance: NA
d_gene: NA
CDR3aa: CASSLGAVNEQFF
CDR3nt: TGTGCCAGCAGCTTAGGAGCCGTCAATGAGCAGTTCTTC

v_gene: TRBV9
j_gene: TRBJ2-3
abundance: NA
d_gene: NA
CDR3aa: CASSVLGGTQYF
CDR3nt: TGTGCCAGCAGCGTCTTGGGGGGAACGCAGTATTTT

v_gene: TRBV19
j_gene: TRBJ2-7
abundance: NA
d_gene: NA
CDR3aa: CASSISSGVAGAYEQYF
CDR3nt: TGTGCCAGTAGTATATCGAGTGGTGTGGCCGGAGCCTACGAGCAGTACTTC

v_gene: TRBV5-1
j_gene: TRBJ2-3
abundance: NA
d_gene: TRBD2
CDR3aa: CASSWGTSGITDTQYF
CDR3nt: TGCGCCAGCAGCTGGGGGACTAGCGGGATCACAGATACGCAGTATTTT

v_gene: TRBV5-4
j_gene: TRBJ1-2
abundance: NA
d_gene: NA
CDR3aa: CASSLRGQAYGYTF
CDR3nt: TGTGCCAGCAGCTTGAGAGGGCAGGCCTATGGCTACACCTTC

v_gene: TRBV5-6
j_gene: TRBJ2-7
abundance: NA
d_gene: TRBD1
CDR3aa: CASSLGQGHRGQYF
CDR3nt: TGTGCCAGCAGCTTGGGACAGGGCCATAGAGGGCAGTACTTC

v_gene: TRBV27
j_gene: TRBJ2-3
abundance: NA
d_gene: TRBD1
CDR3aa: CASSLGQGHTQYF
CDR3nt: TGTGCCAGCAGTCTGGGACAGGGCCATACGCAGTATTTT

v_gene: TRBV7-2
j_gene: TRBJ2-7
abundance: NA
d_gene: TRBD2
CDR3aa: CASSYRHSGGGYEQYF
CDR3nt: TGTGCCAGCAGCTACAGGCACAGCGGGGGGGGCTACGAGCAGTACTTC

v_gene: TRBV7-2
j_gene: TRBJ2-1
abundance: NA
d_gene: TRBD1
CDR3aa: CASSSRQGFTNEQFF
CDR3nt: TGTGCCAGCAGCTCCCGACAGGGTTTTACCAATGAGCAGTTCTTC

v_gene: TRBV19
j_gene: TRBJ1-2
abundance: NA
d_gene: NA
CDR3aa: CASSLRRFGYGYTF
CDR3nt: TGTGCCAGTAGTTTAAGGAGGTTCGGCTATGGCTACACCTTC

v_gene: TRBV7-8
j_gene: TRBJ2-1
abundance: NA
d_gene: TRBD1
CDR3aa: CASSQRTGLSDEQFF
CDR3nt: TGTGCCAGCAGCCAGAGGACAGGGCTTAGCGATGAGCAGTTCTTC